This passage covers 18 T cell receptor beta chains from one sample sequenced in a study of CD8 T cells in Susac syndrome. cDNA came from around 0.5 to 1 ug RNA primed by random hexamers. TCRdb redid the calling of the immunoSEQ multiplex PCR reads with MiXCR, one entry per CDR3 protein. Here the sample spans about 430,000 distinct CDR3 sequences, more than 80% being singletons. The sequencing input was CD8+ T cells from PBMCs. Receptor source: a human donor with multiple sclerosis.

The chain uses TRBV5-1 and TRBJ2-2; D tentatively reads TRBD1 or TRBD2 (5 bases each). V lost 3 bases to trimming and J lost 8 bases, with 17 bases between them. The CDR3 consists of 15 residues. Germline CDR1 and CDR2: SGHRS and YFSETQ. The CDR3 sequence is CASSSTRGAGGELFF. DNA of the CDR3: TGCGCCAGCAGCTCCACAAGAGGGGCCGGAGGGGAGCTGTTTTTT. Complete variable domain (other parts from reference TRBV5-1 and TRBJ2-2): KAGVTQTPRYLIKTRGQQVTLSCSPISGHRSVSWYQQTPGQGLQFLFEYFSETQRNKGNFPGRFSGRQFSNSRSEMNVSTLELGDSALYLCASSSTRGAGGELFFGEGSRLTVL.

The chain has TRBV23-1 and TRBJ1-2; D may be TRBD1 (5 bases). TRBV23-1 is an ORF for which the function is uncertain. The CDR3 has 16 amino acids. V was cut by 8 bases and J by 0 bases, with 19 bases left in between. The CDR3 spells CASVGTISIANYGYTF. The CDR3 DNA follows: TGCGCCAGCGTCGGGACCATTTCTATAGCTAACTATGGCTACACCTTC.

The rearrangement joins TRBV30 to TRBJ2-7, with D possibly TRBD2 on 6 matching bases. The CDR3 length is 13 residues. Germline-derived CDR1 and CDR2 are GTSNPN and SVGIG (reference sequence). The V end lost 1 base, the J end lost 0 bases, and 7 bases lay between the germline ends. In nucleotides, the CDR3 is TGTGCCTGGAGTGACGGGAGCTCCTACGAGCAGTACTTC. Amino acids: CAWSDGSSYEQYF. The full variable domain, its missing parts supplied by reference TRBV30 and TRBJ2-7, is SQTIHQWPATLVQPVGSPLSLECTVEGTSNPNLYWYRQAAGRGLQLLFYSVGIGQISSEVPQNLSASRPQDRQFILSSKKLLLSDSGFYLCAWSDGSSYEQYFGPGTRLTVT.

The chain carries TRBV2 and TRBJ1-1; weak D call: TRBD1 (5 bases). Germline V CDR1 and CDR2: SNHLY, FYNNEI. The CDR3 runs to 16 residues. Trimming took off 2 bases at V and 1 base at J, with 14 bases between the two ends. The CDR3: CASSEKEPGPNTEAFF. For the CDR3, the DNA is TGTGCCAGCAGTGAAAAGGAACCGGGGCCGAACACTGAAGCTTTCTTT.

The chain has TRBV7-3 and TRBJ1-1; the D gene is possibly TRBD1 (6 bases). The V gene lost 1 base and the J gene lost 3 bases, with 18 bases spanning the gap. This CDR3 is 17 amino acids long. CDR1 and CDR2 from the germline V gene are SGHTA and FQGTGA. The CDR3, as DNA: TGTGCCAGCAGCTTAATGGGGAGCAGGGGCGGGGACACTGAAGCTTTCTTT. Its translation: CASSLMGSRGGDTEAFF.

The chain links TRBV19 to TRBJ1-1, with D tentatively TRBD1 (5 bases). Germline-derived CDR1 and CDR2 are LNHDA and SQIVND (reference sequence). The V end was cut by 7 bases, the J end by 2 bases, with 17 bases between. CDR3 length: 15 amino acids. CDR3 sequence: CASTQPQGPNTEAFF. In DNA form, the CDR3 reads TGTGCCAGTACCCAACCCCAGGGCCCAAACACTGAAGCTTTCTTT.

The chain employs TRBV15 and TRBJ2-2; D is ambiguous. Trimming cost V 5 bases and J 4 bases, with 14 bases left between them. The CDR3 runs 15 residues. CDR1 is LNHNV, CDR2 YYDKDF, per germline (reference sequence). This CDR3 reads CATSSWEDGTGELFF. The CDR3 nucleotides are TGTGCCACCAGCTCCTGGGAAGACGGCACCGGGGAGCTGTTTTTT.

The V and J genes are TRBV5-6 and TRBJ2-2; 10 positions match TRBD1. The CDR3 spans 17 residues. In germline, CDR1 is SGHDT, CDR2 YYEEEE. J lost 4 bases, V lost 3 bases, and 9 bases had no gene match. The CDR3 region is CASSSKTGQGITGELFF. The DNA of the CDR3 is TGTGCCAGCAGCTCCAAGACGGGACAGGGGATCACCGGGGAGCTGTTTTTT.

The chain employs TRBV5-1 and TRBJ2-5; TRBD2 might be the D (6 bases). The germline V gene encodes CDR1 SGHRS and CDR2 YFSETQ. Trimming left V 5 bases short and J 5 bases short, with 13 bases between. This CDR3 is 13 amino acids long. The CDR3 nucleotides read TGCGCCAGCAGTCATCGGGGGAGGGAGACCCAGTACTTC. This encodes CASSHRGRETQYF.

V gene TRBV28 combines with J gene TRBJ1-5; a possible D gene is TRBD1 (5 bases). V shed 3 bases and J shed 9 bases, with 15 bases lying between them. CDR1 and CDR2 from the germline V gene are MDHEN and SYDVKM. The CDR3 totals 14 residues. The CDR3: CASSLGGALRPQHF. The DNA of the CDR3 is TGTGCCAGCAGTTTGGGGGGTGCTCTCCGGCCCCAGCATTTT.

In this sample, this clonotype turned up a few times. The gene calls are TRBV29-1 and TRBJ2-7, with 7 bases that match TRBD1. V lost 4 bases and J lost 0; bases outside the gene matches: 6. This CDR3 has 14 amino acids. CDR1 is SQVTM, CDR2 ANQGSEA, per germline. The CDR3 region is CSVGGTESSYEQYF. CDR3 in DNA: TGCAGCGTTGGGGGGACAGAAAGCTCCTACGAGCAGTACTTC.

The chain carries TRBV6-5 and TRBJ2-5, with D perhaps matching TRBD2 (6 bases). This CDR3 is 12 amino acids long. The V end was cut by 4 bases, the J end by 5 bases, with 8 bases between. Germline loops: CDR1 MNHEY, CDR2 SVGAGI. The CDR3 protein is CASSWGGETQYF. The CDR3 nucleotides are TGTGCCAGCAGTTGGGGAGGCGAGACCCAGTACTTC.

V gene TRBV28 combines with J gene TRBJ2-1; 7 bases are shared with TRBD1. Germline V lookup: CDR1 MDHEN, CDR2 SYDVKM. J was trimmed by 7 bases and V by 11 bases; bases with no gene match: 11. This CDR3 spans 13 amino acids. The CDR3 sequence is CAGATDRDNEQFF. Written as DNA, the CDR3 is TGTGCCGGGGCCACCGACAGGGATAATGAGCAGTTCTTC.

V usage is TRBV27 and J usage is TRBJ1-4, with a weak D call TRBD1 (5 bases). Trimming pared 7 bases from V and 7 bases from J, leaving 19 bases between. The germline gives CDR1 MNHEY, CDR2 SMNVEV (reference sequence). The CDR3 is made up of 15 amino acids. CDR3 region: CASTTGGGWGEKLFF. The DNA of the CDR3 is TGTGCCAGCACCACCGGGGGAGGGTGGGGTGAAAAACTGTTTTTT.

V gene TRBV10-1 combines with J gene TRBJ2-2; possibly TRBD2 for D (6 bases). Trimming pared 4 bases from V and 6 bases from J, leaving 12 bases between. The CDR3 has 14 amino acids. Germline CDR1 reads WNHNN; CDR2 reads SYGVQD (reference sequence). The CDR3 bases are TGCGCCAGCAGTGGATTAAGGGAGGCCGGGGAGCTGTTTTTT. This translates into CASSGLREAGELFF.

The chain recombines TRBV20-1 with TRBJ2-1; 7 bases are a match to TRBD1. Germline V gives CDR1 DFQATT, CDR2 SNEGSKA (reference sequence). The trim removed 4 bases at V and 3 bases at J, leaving 3 bases unmatched. This CDR3 region has 13 residues. The CDR3, as DNA: TGCAGTGCTACCGGGACAGACTACAATGAGCAGTTCTTC. It specifies CSATGTDYNEQFF.

Written as DNA, the CDR3 is TGCGCCAGCAGCCCATGGACAGGGGGCAATCAGCCCCAGCATTTT. It is translated as CASSPWTGGNQPQHF. The genes are TRBV4-1 and TRBJ1-5; 9 positions agree with TRBD1. Trimming removed 4 bases from V and 2 bases from J; junction bases left unmatched: 3. CDR1 is MGHRA and CDR2 is YSYEKL in the germline V gene. The CDR3 totals 15 residues.

V is TRBV12-3 or TRBV12-4 and J is TRBJ2-7; TRBD2 matches at 12 bases. The length of the CDR3 is 17 residues. After removal of 0 bases from V and 2 bases from J, the junction contained 5 bases not matched to a gene. Here the CDR3 reads CASSLAPLAGGPYEQYF. CDR3 bases: TGTGCCAGCAGTTTAGCCCCACTAGCGGGAGGCCCCTACGAGCAGTACTTC.